This TCR beta chain derives from a study of T cell responses to AZD1222 COVID-19 vaccine. Study-wide results and caveats: Close to half of all spike-specific TCRs reportedly target regions of the variants that are unmutated.

About this clone itself: Its antigen is undetermined.

CDR1 and CDR2 (germline): LGHDT, YNNKEL (reference sequence). V was cut by 4 bases and J by 4 bases, with 10 bases left in between. This CDR3 has 13 amino acids. Libraries were prepared by immunoSEQ multiplex PCR; TCRdb keeps only in-frame clonotypes and omits some of them. The table shows some 120,000 clones, with over 80% occurring only once. The sample in question was peripheral blood, obtained on day 0 of AZD1222 vaccination. This clonotype originated in an adult in good health. The chain carries TRBV3-1 (or the pseudogene TRBV3-2) and TRBJ1-1, with D perhaps TRBD1 (5 bases). The CDR3 sequence is CASSPQGGTEAFF. CDR3 nucleotides: TGTGCCAGCAGCCCTCAGGGAGGCACTGAAGCTTTCTTT.